These 10 T cell receptor beta chains came from one sample sequenced in a study of blood T cell repertoires in COVID-19. The repertoire was sequenced with immunoSEQ multiplex PCR; TCRdb's copy has only in-frame clones and lacks some. The table lists about 210,000 clones, roughly four fifths of them singletons. The sample consisted of PBMCs or T cells enriched from blood (not recorded which). The receptors here all came from a middle-aged man who had recovered from COVID-19.

V is TRBV27 and J is TRBJ2-3; 11 bases are shared with TRBD2. Germline trimming cut 7 bases from V and 3 bases from J; bases unmatched to any gene: 9. Germline V gives CDR1 MNHEY, CDR2 SMNVEV (reference sequence). The CDR3 sequence is 16 residues long. The CDR3 loop is CASTPLAGVGTDTQYF. CDR3 in DNA: TGTGCCAGCACCCCACTAGCGGGAGTCGGGACAGATACGCAGTATTTT.

This rearrangement joins TRBV2 to TRBJ1-6, with 9 bases aligning to TRBD1. The CDR3 is made up of 14 amino acids. Germline V gene sequence: CDR1 SNHLY, CDR2 FYNNEI. V shed 1 base, J shed 10 bases, and the junction held 2 bases outside the gene matches. The CDR3: CASSEDRGRSPLHF. The CDR3 bases are TGTGCCAGCAGTGAAGACAGGGGGCGGTCACCCCTCCACTTT.

The chain recombines TRBV4-1 with TRBJ2-1; 14 positions agree with TRBD2. The CDR3 runs to 20 residues. Germline loops: CDR1 MGHRA, CDR2 YSYEKL. Trimming removed 0 bases from V and 5 bases from J; junction bases left unmatched: 12. The CDR3 sequence is CASSQDRLAGGPKNNNEQFF. The CDR3 nucleotides read TGCGCCAGCAGCCAAGATCGACTAGCGGGAGGGCCTAAGAATAACAATGAGCAGTTCTTC.

The chain is built from TRBV5-6 and TRBJ2-7; 7 bases are a match to TRBD1. Germline assignment: CDR1 SGHDT and CDR2 YYEEEE. Trimming took 5 bases from V and 2 from J; bases not matched to a gene: 7. The CDR3 runs to 14 residues. CDR3 bases: TGTGCCAGCAGGCACAGGGGTAGGACCTACGAGCAGTACTTC. Translating it yields CASRHRGRTYEQYF.

The chain couples TRBV9 to TRBJ1-1; D is possibly TRBD1 (5 bases). Trimming pared 0 bases from V and 10 bases from J, leaving 22 bases between. This CDR3 is built from 16 residues. Looked up from germline, CDR1 is SGDLS and CDR2 is YYNGEE. The CDR3 reads CASSVAGDSRGGGAFF. CDR3 sequence (DNA): TGTGCCAGCAGCGTAGCCGGGGACTCTCGAGGCGGGGGAGCTTTCTTT.

The chain has TRBV11-2 and TRBJ2-1; D remains unclear. V shed 5 bases and J shed 4 bases, with 6 bases lying between them. Germline CDR1 reads SGHAT; CDR2 reads FQNNGV. This CDR3 comprises 12 residues. CDR3 in DNA: TGTGCCAGCAGCGAGAGGTACAATGAGCAGTTCTTC. This encodes CASSERYNEQFF.

This chain uses TRBV6-1 with TRBJ1-3; maybe TRBD1 (6 bases). Germline V gene lookup returns CDR1 MNHNS and CDR2 SASEGT. V shed 2 bases and J shed 7 bases, with 12 bases lying between them. The CDR3 totals 14 residues. CDR3: CASSEYREGNTIYF. The CDR3 nucleotides read TGTGCCAGCAGTGAATACAGGGAGGGGAACACCATATATTTT.

This clone has just a few counts. This chain joins TRBV5-1 and TRBJ1-2; 11 bases agree with TRBD1. The germline gives CDR1 SGHRS, CDR2 YFSETQ. V dropped 6 bases and J dropped 5; count of bases not matched to a gene: 6. This CDR3 is built from 14 residues. The CDR3 loop is CASTLGTGGYGYTF. The CDR3 nucleotides read TGCGCCAGCACCCTTGGGACAGGGGGATATGGCTACACCTTC. Using reference TRBV5-1 and TRBJ1-2 for the parts outside the CDR3, the full variable domain is KAGVTQTPRYLIKTRGQQVTLSCSPISGHRSVSWYQQTPGQGLQFLFEYFSETQRNKGNFPGRFSGRQFSNSRSEMNVSTLELGDSALYLCASTLGTGGYGYTFGSGTRLTVV.

The chain couples TRBV5-1 to TRBJ1-5, with D unclear. V was clipped by 4 bases and J by 0 bases, with 11 bases between them. Germline V lookup: CDR1 SGHRS, CDR2 YFSETQ. CDR3 length: 15 residues. This chain's CDR3 is CASSLLGNSNQPQHF. CDR3 DNA sequence: TGCGCCAGCAGCCTCCTCGGTAATAGCAATCAGCCCCAGCATTTT.

CDR3 DNA sequence: TGTGCCAGCAGTACTAGCGGGAGAGACTACGAGCAGTACTTC. Its protein is CASSTSGRDYEQYF. The chain has TRBV2 and TRBJ2-7; 11 positions agree with TRBD2. Germline-derived CDR1 and CDR2 are SNHLY and FYNNEI. This CDR3 contains 14 residues. J lost 3 bases, V lost 5 bases, and 3 bases had no gene match.